This T cell receptor beta chain is from a study of T cell responses to AZD1222 COVID-19 vaccine (dated by TCRdb to about 2021). For the study in its entirety: Because spike-specific TCR depth and breadth did not differ between the two schedules, AZD1222 recipients who got a second dose at roughly 4 weeks were pooled with those who got a second dose at roughly 12 weeks. A total of approximately 250 trial participants underwent TCR sequencing, of whom nearly 210 had received two doses of AZD1222 and approximately 26 had received two doses of the MenACWY control vaccine. Trial participants were enrolled by age into subgroups of 18-55, 56-69 and 70-plus years, and 148, 28 and 57 TCR-sequenced participants, respectively, were included in these subgroups. The study at large found these results: No day 14 peak-response samples were available, so repertoires were characterized only after the peak T cell response. Epitopes outside the regions mutated in the B.1.351 and B.1.1.7 variants were reportedly recognized by nearly half of the unique spike-specific TCRs. Conclusions about previously exposed vaccinees are limited, since just five to seven AZD1222 recipients were seropositive for SARS-CoV-2 at baseline. The whole spike protein was spanned by vaccine-associated CD4 TCRs, and dominant responses were seen in regions 160-218 and 743-854. The 56-69-year group was small, and its depth increase did not reach significance, likely because of low power. Spike-specific TCR breadth and depth rose significantly after two AZD1222 doses compared with day 0 and with MenACWY recipients. Most participants were white British and females outnumbered males, and the authors suggested that clonal diversity may have been underestimated.

To note about this clone: Its antigen has not been determined. No base quality values were provided; no much bigger clone lies one nucleotide off.

The CDR3 regions of human TCRbeta chains were subjected to immunosequencing. In the source study's methods: Repertoire TCRs were matched against a reference library of SARS-CoV-2-specific TCRs generated with the MIRA antigen-specificity platform. Breadth was defined as the fraction of unique TCRs that were SARS-CoV-2-associated, and depth was defined as the fraction of total T cells that were SARS-CoV-2-associated. Using the MIRA data, every spike-specific TCR was mapped to the spike region that the TCR reacted to and assigned to either a CD4 or a CD8 class. Log10-transformed breadth and depth values were compared by one-way ANOVA with Sidak's multiple comparisons tests. The table comes from immuneACCESS by way of TCRdb, which keeps in-frame sequences with V and J called. Part of the clones is missing from these tables; in studies checked, under half for an unresolved V gene and the rest for unknown reasons. The V and J calls and clone size were taken over from that table, and D and trimming were inferred from the DNA. Recorded for this sample are roughly 91,000 clones; approximately 90% of them occurred a single time. 2.5% to 3% of the sample goes to the ten largest clones.

This sample's time point label indicates: baseline before first vaccination. Samples from vaccinated people were obtained from the UK trials COV001 and COV002, which included a single-blind randomized controlled phase 2/3 trial of AZD1222 (ChAdOx1 nCoV-19) in healthy adults. For TCRbeta chain sequencing, PBMC samples were collected from trial participants at day 0 and at day 28 after the second dose. Trimming costs V 5 bases and J 0 bases, and their ends lie 10 bases apart. The cysteine opens and the phenylalanine closes a CDR3 of 14 amino acids. CDR3 DNA only is kept here, 42 bases in frame from base 1. The germline V gene sets CDR1 to SGHVS and CDR2 to FQNEAQ.

The clonotype was recovered from an adult in good health. The chain is encoded by TRBV7-8 joined to TRBJ1-2; TRBD1 could be the D gene, as 5 bases match. This sample comprised peripheral blood, obtained on day 0 of AZD1222 vaccination. The DNA reads TGTGCCAGCAGCCTAGGGACGTCTAACTATGGCTACACCTTC. The encoded protein is CASSLGTSNYGYTF. With the portions outside the CDR3 filled from the reference TRBV7-8 and TRBJ1-2 genes, the complete variable region becomes GAGVSQSPRYKVAKRGQDVALRCDPISGHVSLFWYQQALGQGPEFLTYFQNEAQLDKSGLPSDRFFAERPEGSVSTLKIQRTQQEDSAVYLCASSLGTSNYGYTFGSGTRLTVV.